This TCR beta chain was identified in a study of T cell repertoires and Cas9 in healthy adults. Notes on the study in general: SpCas9-reactive effector T cells were reportedly restrained in vitro by SpCas9-reactive regulatory T cells.

The protocol was immunoSEQ multiplex PCR, while the TCRdb copy is restricted to in-frame clones and leaves out a portion. This table has more than 20,000 clones, about 90% appearing once. A word on this clone: The antigen is unknown.

This CDR3 comprises 15 residues. Germline CDR1 is SGHTA and CDR2 is FQGNSA. J lost 2 bases, V lost 6 bases, and 2 bases had no gene match. Sequencing was done on a sample of CD4+ effector T cells (CD127+, CD25-, CD137-, CD154-) from PBMCs; culture status not recorded. The origin of this receptor is a human donor in good health. The rearrangement links TRBV7-2 to TRBJ2-2, with 11 positions matching TRBD2. This chain's CDR3 is CASRLAGVNTGELFF. CDR3 sequence (DNA): TGTGCCAGCAGACTAGCGGGGGTAAACACCGGGGAGCTGTTTTTT.